This TCR beta chain was retrieved from a study of cytomegalovirus exposure and HLA in healthy donors. Only one count was recorded for this clone. Germline CDR1 and CDR2: LNHDA and SQIVND (reference sequence). The CDR3 loop spans 17 amino acids. Trimming stripped 7 bases from V and 5 bases from J, with 24 bases between. 13 Jbeta primers and 60 Vbeta primers were used for the PCR. Sequenced by immunoSEQ multiplex PCR; TCRdb stores in-frame clones only, minus some. The table lists around 120,000 clones, 70% to 80% of them singletons. The sequencing input was PBMCs. The TCR comes from a woman aged 40-49 years in good health and CMV-seropositive. The rearrangement uses TRBV19 and TRBJ1-5; D possibly corresponds to TRBD1 (6 bases). CDR3 nucleotide sequence: TGTGCCAGTACCAGAAGGACTGAGGGGGGAGGGCATCAGCCCCAGCATTTT. Translation gives CASTRRTEGGGHQPQHF.